This TCR beta chain was sequenced in a study of shared clonotypes between healthy human individuals. This CDR3 has 15 amino acids. CDR1 and CDR2 (germline): LNHDA, SQIVND (reference sequence). Profiling relied on immunoSEQ multiplex PCR, and the TCRdb table lists in-frame clones only, not all of them. The sample records roughly 650,000 clones, approximately 97% being singletons. Within Nashville, Tennessee resided all donors, each a Caucasian adult. This TCR derives from a woman in her thirties in good health. The chain joins TRBV19 to TRBJ2-5, with D possibly being TRBD1 or TRBD2 (5 bases each). The better agreement between TRBJ2-7 and the DNA end casts doubt on the J call. The sequencing sample was made of naive CD4+ T cells sorted from blood. Documented subset: CD45RA+ positively selected. CDR3 amino acids: CASSISTGLRYEQYF. The CDR3 DNA reads as TGTGCCAGTAGTATCTCGACGGGGCTGCGGTACGAGCAGTACTTC.